Below, one T cell receptor (beta chain) is given with its context. Its antigen is currently not known. Base qualities are missing; no much larger clone stands one base away. Looking up the germline V gene yields CDR1 SGHVS and CDR2 FQNEAQ. V sheds 5 bases and J sheds 6 bases, leaving 13 bases between their ends. The CDR3 starts with the cysteine, ends with the phenylalanine, and has 13 residues. The entry retains the CDR3 DNA only, 39 bases that are in frame from base 1. The receptor library was made with the immunoSEQ multiplex PCR assay. This immuneACCESS table, as held by TCRdb, lists in-frame sequences with V and J called but not all clones. Of the missing ones, under half trace to an unresolved V gene in checked studies; the others have no known cause. Present in this sample are under 200,000 clones, about 94% of which were seen just once. The top ten constitute 8.5% of the sample. The data are from a study of control samples from healthy donors and cancer patients (dated by TCRdb to 2019 to 2021).

This clonotype was sampled from a woman aged 35 to 49 in good health. This chain joins TRBV7-8 to TRBJ1-2, with no D gene named confidently. The source material was blood. The DNA sequence is TGTGCCAGCAGCCTCACAGCGTGGGATGGCTACACCTTC. Its translation is CASSLTAWDGYTF.